One and the same sample provided the 24 T cell receptor beta chains below, sequenced in a study of cytomegalovirus exposure and HLA in healthy donors. The PCR used 60 Vbeta and 13 Jbeta primers. Repertoires were generated with immunoSEQ multiplex PCR, while TCRdb's copy carries only in-frame clones and drops some. The sample records 150,000 to 250,000 clones, 82% being singletons. Specimen: PBMCs. Source of these receptors: a boy between 2 and 10 years old in good health and CMV-seronegative.

The chain employs TRBV5-4 and TRBJ1-5, with a tentative D call TRBD1 (6 bases). The V end was cut by 2 bases, the J end by 1 base, with 10 bases between. This CDR3 contains 15 residues. In germline, CDR1 is SGHNT, CDR2 YYREEE (reference sequence). CDR3 DNA: TGTGCCAGCAGCTTTCTCAGGGGAAGCAATCAGCCCCAGCATTTT. This codes for CASSFLRGSNQPQHF.

The chain has TRBV20-1 and TRBJ1-1, with a tentative D call TRBD1 (5 bases). V was clipped by 5 bases and J by 9 bases, with 13 bases between them. The CDR3 covers 11 residues. Germline V gives CDR1 DFQATT, CDR2 SNEGSKA (reference sequence). The CDR3 nucleotides are TGCAGTGCTCGAATACAGGAAAAAGCTTTCTTT. This gives the protein CSARIQEKAFF.

The chain joins TRBV29-1 to TRBJ1-1, with 7 bases fitting TRBD1. V dropped 7 bases and J dropped 4; count of bases not matched to a gene: 9. The CDR3 covers 13 residues. Germline V CDR1 and CDR2: SQVTM, ANQGSEA. The CDR3 sequence: CSATTGQITEAFF. The CDR3 bases are TGCAGCGCCACGACAGGGCAAATCACTGAAGCTTTCTTT.

The J gene is TRBJ2-1, the V gene TRBV27; TRBD1 agrees at 8 bases. The CDR3 is 16 residues long. Germline CDR1 MNHEY, CDR2 SMNVEV (reference sequence). The ends lost 9 bases at V and 2 bases at J; junction bases unmatched: 12. The CDR3 region is CASQGAPSRPYNEQFF. In DNA form, the CDR3 reads TGTGCCAGTCAGGGGGCGCCCAGCCGCCCCTACAATGAGCAGTTCTTC.

V is TRBV5-4 and J is TRBJ2-5; 12 bases match TRBD2. Trimming at V came to 6 bases and at J to 5 bases, leaving 11 bases not matched to a gene. CDR1 is SGHNT, CDR2 YYREEE, per germline (reference sequence). The CDR3 spans 16 residues. The CDR3 loop reads CASTTASGGAGETQYF. The CDR3 nucleotides read TGTGCCAGCACAACTGCTAGCGGGGGGGCCGGGGAGACCCAGTACTTC.

The V and J genes are TRBV28 and TRBJ1-1; D ambiguous. Trimming cost V 2 bases and J 5 bases, with 9 bases left between them. Germline V gene data show CDR1 as MDHEN and CDR2 as SYDVKM. The CDR3 covers 13 residues. CDR3 nucleotides: TGTGCCAGCAGTTTACTCTCGAGGACTGAAGCTTTCTTT. Translated, it gives CASSLLSRTEAFF.

The V gene is TRBV7-2, the J gene TRBJ2-5, with D perhaps matching TRBD2 (6 bases). V shed 3 bases and J shed 5 bases, with 10 bases lying between them. This CDR3 is built from 13 residues. Germline lookup yields CDR1 SGHTA and CDR2 FQGNSA. CDR3 coding DNA: TGTGCCAGCAGCTTCTCTAGCGTGGAGACCCAGTACTTC. It translates to CASSFSSVETQYF.

V and J are TRBV10-3 and TRBJ2-7, with 8 bases that match TRBD1. CDR3 length: 12 amino acids. Germline V gene sequence: CDR1 ENHRY, CDR2 SYGVKD. The V and J ends lost 11 bases and 5 bases, in that order; junction bases with no gene match: 8. DNA of the CDR3: TGTGCCGCCGCAGGGGGCTCGGACGAGCAGTACTTC. Translated, it gives CAAAGGSDEQYF.

The rearrangement links TRBV5-1 to TRBJ2-7; 7 nucleotides match TRBD1. Germline values: CDR1 SGHRS, CDR2 YFSETQ. This CDR3 has 13 amino acids. V dropped 4 bases and J dropped 7; count of bases not matched to a gene: 8. The DNA of the CDR3 is TGCGCCAGCAGCCGGGACAGCGAAGGGGAGCAGTACTTC. This sequence encodes CASSRDSEGEQYF.

This clone was seen a single time. V gene TRBV7-9 combines with J gene TRBJ1-6; D remains ambiguous. Trimming stripped 0 bases from V and 10 bases from J, with 16 bases between. Germline values: CDR1 SEHNR, CDR2 FQNEAQ (reference sequence). The CDR3 runs to 16 residues. The CDR3, as DNA: TGTGCCAGCAGCTTAGCTGATGGCGACCCGGGATCACCCCTCCACTTT. Amino acids: CASSLADGDPGSPLHF.

The genes are TRBV7-9 and TRBJ2-3, with D tentatively TRBD1 (5 bases). CDR1 and CDR2 from the germline V gene are SEHNR and FQNEAQ (reference sequence). This CDR3 contains 13 residues. Trimming stripped 5 bases from V and 5 bases from J, with 11 bases between. CDR3 nucleotide sequence: TGTGCCAGCAGCCCCCTAGGGGTAGATACGCAGTATTTT. Translating it yields CASSPLGVDTQYF. The variable domain in full, completed from reference TRBV7-9 and TRBJ2-3, reads DTGVSQNPRHKITKRGQNVTFRCDPISEHNRLYWYRQTLGQGPEFLTYFQNEAQLEKSRLLSDRFSAERPKGSFSTLEIQRTEQGDSAMYLCASSPLGVDTQYFGPGTRLTVL.

On this clone: The same CDR3 can be traced to other DNA sequences in this sample. The chain combines TRBV6-5 with TRBJ2-7, with 10 bases aligning to TRBD1. Germline loops: CDR1 MNHEY, CDR2 SVGAGI. The CDR3 loop spans 15 amino acids. V trimming: 2 bases; J trimming: 7 bases; junction bases outside the gene matches: 8. The CDR3 bases are TGTGCCAGCAGTTACCCCGACAGGGGGCGGTGGGAGCAGTACTTC. Translating it yields CASSYPDRGRWEQYF.

The chain joins TRBV7-3 to TRBJ2-1; possibly TRBD1 for D (6 bases). CDR3 length: 15 amino acids. V was trimmed by 4 bases and J by 8 bases, leaving 18 bases between them. Germline V gene sequence: CDR1 SGHTA, CDR2 FQGTGA. CDR3 nucleotides: TGTGCCAGCAGCTCATCCCACAGGGTACAGGATGAGCAGTTCTTC. Translation: CASSSSHRVQDEQFF.

The chain is built from TRBV30 and TRBJ2-3; 13 bases are a match to TRBD2. CDR3 length: 14 residues. CDR1 and CDR2 from the germline V gene are GTSNPN and SVGIG (reference sequence). J was trimmed by 1 base and V by 5 bases; bases with no gene match: 0. The CDR3 region has the DNA TGTGCCTGGGGACTAGCGGGGGGCACAGATACGCAGTATTTT. Translating it yields CAWGLAGGTDTQYF. The full variable domain, in which reference TRBV30 and TRBJ2-3 provide the parts outside the CDR3, is SQTIHQWPATLVQPVGSPLSLECTVEGTSNPNLYWYRQAAGRGLQLLFYSVGIGQISSEVPQNLSASRPQDRQFILSSKKLLLSDSGFYLCAWGLAGGTDTQYFGPGTRLTVL.

This chain joins TRBV15 and TRBJ1-5; possibly TRBD1 for D (5 bases). Germline loops: CDR1 LNHNV, CDR2 YYDKDF (reference sequence). This CDR3 is 15 amino acids long. Trimming left V 0 bases short and J 7 bases short, with 13 bases between. DNA for the CDR3: TGTGCCACCAGCAGAGATCCGGGGGGTTGGCAGCCCCAGCATTTT. As protein: CATSRDPGGWQPQHF.

V is TRBV15 and J is TRBJ2-5, with 9 bases lining up with TRBD2. Trimming removed 0 bases from V and 4 bases from J; junction bases left unmatched: 6. The CDR3 has 16 residues. Per the germline V gene, CDR1 is LNHNV and CDR2 is YYDKDF (reference sequence). The CDR3 bases are TGTGCCACCAGCAGAGATGGTAGCGGGGGTTCAGAGACCCAGTACTTC. It codes for CATSRDGSGGSETQYF.

This clone was seen only once. This chain's CDR3 is CASSFKGADEKLFF. The CDR3 region has the DNA TGCGCCAGCAGCTTCAAGGGGGCTGATGAAAAACTGTTTTTT. The chain combines TRBV5-1 with TRBJ1-4; 7 positions agree with TRBD1. Germline values: CDR1 SGHRS, CDR2 YFSETQ. The V and J ends lost 2 bases and 6 bases, in that order; junction bases with no gene match: 4. The CDR3 extends over 14 amino acids.

This clone was counted a few times. The chain joins TRBV9 to TRBJ2-5, with 8 bases lining up with TRBD2. The CDR3 is made up of 15 amino acids. CDR1 and CDR2 (germline): SGDLS, YYNGEE. With 2 bases clipped from V and 4 bases from J, the junction kept 7 bases outside the gene matches. CDR3 DNA: TGTGCCAGCAGCGTCGCCGGGGGGGCCAGAGAGACCCAGTACTTC. It codes for CASSVAGGARETQYF.

The rearrangement links TRBV12-5 to TRBJ1-2; D is unresolved. Germline CDR1 LGHNT, CDR2 FRNRAP. V lost 4 bases and J 1 base, leaving 4 bases between the germline ends. The CDR3 extends over 12 amino acids. CDR3 loop: CASGSGNYGYTF. In nucleotides, the CDR3 is TGTGCTAGTGGTTCGGGTAACTATGGCTACACCTTC.

The V and J genes are TRBV9 and TRBJ1-1; maybe TRBD1 (5 bases). CDR1 and CDR2 (germline): SGDLS, YYNGEE. Trimming pared 3 bases from V and 3 bases from J, leaving 12 bases between. The CDR3 is 14 amino acids. The CDR3 DNA reads TGTGCCAGCAGCGCACAGGTTTCGGACACTGAAGCTTTCTTT. Translating gives CASSAQVSDTEAFF.

The CDR3 bases are TGTGCCAGCAGTGAGGGTCTAGCGTTAAGGTGGAGCCAGTACTTC. This encodes CASSEGLALRWSQYF. This chain joins TRBV2 and TRBJ2-5; a weak D match, TRBD2 (6 bases). Trimming left V 3 bases short and J 10 bases short, with 21 bases between. This CDR3 comprises 15 residues. CDR1 and CDR2 (germline): SNHLY, FYNNEI.

The rearrangement joins TRBV6-6 to TRBJ1-5; 8 bases align to TRBD1. The junction had 10 bases not matched to a gene; V was cut back by 6 bases and J by 3 bases. Germline assignment: CDR1 MNHNY and CDR2 SVGAGI (reference sequence). The CDR3 totals 16 residues. The CDR3 protein is CASRAQGQVNNQPQHF. The CDR3, as DNA: TGTGCCAGCAGAGCCCAGGGACAGGTCAACAATCAGCCCCAGCATTTT.

The rearrangement links TRBV6-5 to TRBJ2-7, with D possibly TRBD1 on 5 matching bases. This CDR3 has 15 amino acids. V lost 0 bases and J 2 bases, leaving 11 bases between the germline ends. CDR1 is MNHEY, CDR2 SVGAGI, per germline. The DNA of the CDR3 is TGTGCCAGCAGTTACTCGCCCAGGGCCCCCTACGAGCAGTACTTC. It encodes CASSYSPRAPYEQYF.

This clone was seen only a few times. V usage is TRBV5-1 and J usage is TRBJ1-4; D unresolved. CDR3 length: 15 residues. The germline V gene has CDR1 SGHRS and CDR2 YFSETQ. V lost 0 bases and J lost 3, with 9 bases in between. In DNA form, the CDR3 reads TGCGCCAGCAGCTTGGCGGGGTTAGCTAATGAAAAACTGTTTTTT. Translation: CASSLAGLANEKLFF.